The entry that follows covers one T cell receptor beta chain sequence. The antigen is undetermined. The data stem from a study of T cells in narcolepsy. The wider study: Enrolled donors included narcolepsy type 1 or type 2 patients and healthy controls. Study-wide results and limits: Autoreactive clonotypes reportedly recurred in blood of same and different patients, not controls. In some patient and control memory CD4+ samples, autoreactive clones were absent. HCRT-specific and TRIB2-specific autoreactive clonotypes appeared among same-patient CSF and blood CD4+ clonotypes.

The assay was immunoSEQ multiplex PCR, and TCRdb's table has in-frame clones only and misses some. The sample has some 30,000 clones; about 90% are singletons. This receptor was obtained from a human donor in good health. The material sequenced was memory (CD45RA-) CD4+ T cells from blood.

This CDR3 reads CASSLNRVSYNEQFF. The CDR3 DNA is TGTGCCAGCAGCTTAAACAGGGTCTCCTACAATGAGCAGTTCTTC. J is TRBJ2-1 and V is TRBV7-3, with TRBD1 as a possible D gene (6 bases). V was cut by 1 base and J by 0 bases, with 7 bases left in between. The CDR3 covers 15 residues. Germline CDR1 reads SGHTA; CDR2 reads FQGTGA.